The clone carrying this T cell receptor beta chain appeared a few times. Antigen unknown. This specimen comes from a study of T cell repertoires in cytomegalovirus infection. Background on the study: From public TCR beta signatures came an indication of both CMV infection and matching HLA type. Study-wide results and limits: The ex vivo response was dominated by HLA-C-restricted CMV-specific TCR beta clonotypes. Based on cumulative public TCR beta family frequency, carriers of CMV plus the relevant HLA were identified.

TCRdb re-analysed the reads in MiXCR, keeping a single row per CDR3 protein. The sample lists around 530,000 distinct CDR3 sequences, about 30% occurring once. V lost 1 base and J lost 10; bases outside the gene matches: 8. CDR1 and CDR2 from the germline V gene are LNHNV and YYDKDF (reference sequence). CDR3 length equals 15 residues. The sequence was obtained from a human donor in good health (CMV status not recorded). Some clones in this sample may be carry-over from other donors' samples. The V call is TRBV15, the J call TRBJ1-4; TRBD1 aligns across 8 bases. Sequencing input: PBMCs. The CDR3 is CATSRVGQGYGKLFF. The CDR3 DNA is TGTGCCACCAGCAGAGTCGGACAGGGTTACGGAAAACTGTTTTTT.